This T cell receptor (beta chain) was sequenced during a study of blood T cell repertoires in COVID-19. Germline CDR1 is SGHTS and CDR2 is YDEGEE. The CDR3 totals 15 residues. The junction had 3 bases not matched to a gene; V was cut back by 0 bases and J by 4 bases. This clone was counted once. Profiled with immunoSEQ multiplex PCR; TCRdb holds only in-frame clones, not every one. The data hold about 120,000 clones, with 82% observed a single time. The sequence was obtained from a man in his 70s with acute or convalescent COVID-19. The V and J genes are TRBV5-8 and TRBJ1-5, with 8 bases lining up with TRBD1. The specimen sequenced was peripheral blood. CDR3 sequence reads: CASSLGQGINQPQHF. CDR3 in DNA: TGTGCCAGCAGCTTGGGACAGGGGATTAATCAGCCCCAGCATTTT.